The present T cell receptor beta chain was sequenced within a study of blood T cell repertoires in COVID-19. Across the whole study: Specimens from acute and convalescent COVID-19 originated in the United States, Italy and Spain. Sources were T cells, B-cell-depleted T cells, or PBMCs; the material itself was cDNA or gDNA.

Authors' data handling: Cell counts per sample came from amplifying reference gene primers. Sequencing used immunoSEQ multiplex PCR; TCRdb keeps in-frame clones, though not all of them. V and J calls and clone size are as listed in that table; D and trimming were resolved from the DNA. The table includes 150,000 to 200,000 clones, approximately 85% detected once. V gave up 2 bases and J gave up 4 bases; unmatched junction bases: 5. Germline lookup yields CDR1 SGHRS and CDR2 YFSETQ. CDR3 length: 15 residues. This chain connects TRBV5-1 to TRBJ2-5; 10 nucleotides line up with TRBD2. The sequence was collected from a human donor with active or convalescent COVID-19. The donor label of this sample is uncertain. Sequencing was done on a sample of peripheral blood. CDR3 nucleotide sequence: TGCGCCAGCAGCTTAAGCGGGGGGGCTTCAGAGACCCAGTACTTC. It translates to CASSLSGGASETQYF.